The clone carrying this T cell receptor (beta chain) has a single count. The CDR3 has 14 residues. Germline CDR1 is MNHEY and CDR2 is SVGAGI. Deletions cut 6 bases from V and 3 bases from J, with 14 bases between. Profiled with immunoSEQ multiplex PCR; TCRdb holds only in-frame clones, not every one. This sample yields approximately 300,000 clones, of which 65% to 90% are seen a single time; around 9.3% belongs to the top ten. This specimen comes from a study of blood T cell repertoires in COVID-19. Sequenced material: PBMCs or T cells enriched from blood (not recorded which). The chain combines TRBV6-5 with TRBJ2-5; D is uncertain. This receptor was taken from a woman aged 18-29 years who had recovered from COVID-19. CDR3 loop: CASSPTGSEETQYF. For the CDR3, the DNA is TGTGCCAGCAGCCCGACGGGTAGTGAAGAGACCCAGTACTTC.